This T cell receptor (beta chain) was identified in a study of beta chain features in type 1 diabetes. Study in general: Examination covered under 120 million sorted cells spanning all samples.

Sequencing targeted expressed TCRB transcripts, as all isolated RNA had been reverse transcribed. The assay was immunoSEQ multiplex PCR, and TCRdb's table has in-frame clones only and misses some. The table shows 640,000 or so clones, with around 15% occurring only once. This CDR3 contains 14 residues. Trimming took 3 bases from V and 1 from J, leaving 7 bases between them. The V gene's germline CDR1 is SGHRS and CDR2 YFSETQ. Sorted CD4+ subsets: naive, central memory, regulatory, stem cell-like memory (CD45RO/CCR7/CD25/CD127/CD95/CD27 panel). All sorted populations exceeded 95% purity. Findings of the study overall: Researchers report that Type 1 diabetes patients had moderately but significantly shorter TCRB CDR3s across all four CD4+ subsets.

In regard to this clone: Its antigen is still unknown.

Sequenced: naive CD4+ T cells from blood. V usage is TRBV5-1 and J usage is TRBJ2-2; D unresolved. The source is a man in his late teens or twenties with type 1 diabetes. The CDR3 reads CASSSSGNTGELFF. CDR3 bases: TGCGCCAGCAGCTCCTCGGGGAACACCGGGGAGCTGTTTTTT.